This TCR beta chain was captured by sequencing in a study of blood T cell repertoires in COVID-19 (TCRdb year 2020). At the level of the whole study: Samples from collaborators originated in the United States, Italy and Spain and spanned both the acute and convalescent phases of COVID-19. The prospective study material was composed of cDNA or gDNA derived from T cells, B-cell-depleted T cells, or PBMCs. Subjects who had been exposed to COVID-19, were actively infected with it, or had recovered from it provided the deeply sampled blood TCRbeta repertoires that made up the dataset. A freely available public database, intended as a resource for researchers studying the immune response to SARS-CoV-2, is where the repertoires were released. The samples were drawn from two sources: the first 160 participants of the ongoing ImmuneRACE study, and approximately 1,300 subjects contributed by 6 global collaborators. A de-identified subject ID, COVID-19 status, age in years and sex were almost always included in the sample metadata. HLA class I and class II types, where available, came from metadata supplied by the sample provider rather than from assay-based typing.

TCRbeta CDR3 regions were amplified from genomic DNA using the immunoSEQ Assay, a bias-controlled multiplex PCR. Per the authors' processing: Within the assay, amplification of reference gene primers was used to estimate how many nucleated cells each sample contained. To quantify the absolute abundance of each unique TCRbeta CDR3 rearrangement, sequence reads were collapsed and filtered. For each sample, productive Simpson clonality was calculated as the square root of Simpson's diversity index across productive rearrangements. Imported from immuneACCESS, the table was reduced by TCRdb to in-frame sequences with V and J called. These copies leave out some clones; in studies compared against another copy, an unresolved V gene accounts for under half, and the cause of the remainder is not known. That table gives V, J and clone size, and the DNA gave D and trimming. The sample records 250,000 to 350,000 clones, approximately 85% of which are singletons. 0.7% to 0.9% of the sample is in the top ten clones.

What the authors observed across the whole study: The amount of clinical and demographic metadata varied by source and participant and was provided uncurated.

In Seattle, one collaborating source enrolled patients while the infection was active and tracked those patients longitudinally over the course of disease. Each collaborating institution followed its own protocols to collect whole blood in K2EDTA tubes. For TCRbeta analysis, collaborator samples were shipped as frozen whole blood, as isolated PBMCs, or as DNA extracted from either sample type. Comment on this clone: Its antigen is currently not known. Per-base quality was not reported, and no clone a single base away is much larger than it.

Between the V and J ends, shortened by 1 base and 3 bases respectively, the junction contains 4 bases. Counted from cysteine to phenylalanine, this CDR3 has 13 amino acids. Only CDR3 DNA is held: 39 bases, read in frame from base 1. The germline V gene encodes CDR1 SGHVS and CDR2 FQNEAQ. The origin of this receptor is a human donor with COVID-19, enrolled during active disease. The donor label of this sample is uncertain. The chain couples TRBV7-8 to TRBJ2-1; the D gene assignment is ambiguous. The sequenced sample consisted of peripheral blood. DNA sequence: TGTGCCAGCAGCTTAGACAGCTACAATGAGCAGTTCTTC. Translated, it gives CASSLDSYNEQFF.